Following are 17 T cell receptor beta chains from one sample sequenced in a study of T-cell reconstitution after alpha-beta-depleted transplantation in children. Unique molecular identifiers featured in how the TCRbeta library was prepared. MiXCR was run by TCRdb on the PCR reads, yielding one entry per CDR3 protein. Here the sample spans 500,000 or so distinct CDR3 sequences, approximately 29% being singletons. The sample here was PBMCs from the stem cell graft donor, taken from the stem cell graft. Receptors originate from a human donor who donated a stem cell graft to a child with aplastic anemia.

J is TRBJ2-3 and V is TRBV14; D gene uncertain. Germline-derived CDR1 and CDR2 are SGHDN and FVKESK. Between the trimmed V and J ends, which lost 7 bases and 8 bases, there was a span of 16 bases. The CDR3 has 13 amino acids. The CDR3 is CASKGTQEGTQYF. CDR3 bases: TGTGCCAGCAAGGGAACCCAGGAAGGTACGCAGTATTTT.

J is TRBJ1-1 and V is TRBV7-3; D is possibly TRBD1 (6 bases). Trimming left V 4 bases short and J 3 bases short, with 15 bases between. The CDR3 extends over 15 amino acids. Germline V gene sequence: CDR1 SGHTA, CDR2 FQGTGA. CDR3 amino acids: CASSSDGGPDTEAFF. For the CDR3, the DNA is TGTGCCAGCAGCTCGGACGGGGGGCCTGACACTGAAGCTTTCTTT.

This chain links TRBV20-1 with TRBJ2-4; D might be TRBD1 (6 bases). V lost 5 bases and J 2 bases, leaving 16 bases between the germline ends. CDR3 size: 15 residues. CDR1 and CDR2 (germline): DFQATT, SNEGSKA (reference sequence). CDR3 sequence: CSAGTHRVTKNIQYF. The CDR3 coding sequence is TGCAGTGCTGGAACTCACAGGGTTACCAAAAACATTCAGTACTTC.

The rearrangement joins TRBV7-9 to TRBJ2-1, with D perhaps matching TRBD1 (5 bases). The germline V gene has CDR1 SEHNR and CDR2 FQNEAQ (reference sequence). The V end lost 2 bases, the J end lost 8 bases, and 16 bases lay between the germline ends. The CDR3 runs to 15 residues. In nucleotides, the CDR3 is TGTGCCAGCAGCTTAACTCAGGCCGTGGGGCATGAGCAGTTCTTC. Protein: CASSLTQAVGHEQFF.

This clonotype appeared a few times. This chain uses TRBV7-9 with TRBJ2-3; D uncertain. Germline loops: CDR1 SEHNR, CDR2 FQNEAQ (reference sequence). The CDR3 sequence is 17 residues long. V lost 1 base and J lost 2, with 16 bases in between. CDR3 nucleotides: TGTGCCAGCAGCTTAGTACGCGGCGCCGGAGCCACAGATACGCAGTATTTT. Its protein product is CASSLVRGAGATDTQYF. Using reference TRBV7-9 and TRBJ2-3 for the parts outside the CDR3, the full variable domain is DTGVSQNPRHKITKRGQNVTFRCDPISEHNRLYWYRQTLGQGPEFLTYFQNEAQLEKSRLLSDRFSAERPKGSFSTLEIQRTEQGDSAMYLCASSLVRGAGATDTQYFGPGTRLTVL.

CDR3 coding DNA: TGTGCCAGCAGCCCCGAGACAGGTCCGCCGCAGTACGTC. Protein: CASSPETGPPQYV. This chain links TRBV5-4 with TRBJ2-7, with D possibly being TRBD1 (6 bases). CDR1 is SGHNT and CDR2 is YYREEE in the germline V gene (reference sequence). CDR3 length: 13 residues. Between the trimmed V and J ends, which lost 4 bases and 9 bases, there was a span of 17 bases.

This clonotype was counted between two and nine times. The chain combines TRBV20-1 with TRBJ2-1; 11 bases fit TRBD2. V shed 3 bases, J shed 4 bases, and the junction held 5 bases outside the gene matches. The CDR3 consists of 15 residues. Germline loops: CDR1 DFQATT, CDR2 SNEGSKA (reference sequence). This chain's CDR3 is CSASDRTSGYNEQFF. CDR3 in DNA: TGCAGTGCTAGTGACAGGACTAGCGGGTACAATGAGCAGTTCTTC.

V is TRBV6-1 and J is TRBJ1-4, with 8 bases identical to TRBD1. The CDR3 runs 15 residues. Looked up from germline, CDR1 is MNHNS and CDR2 is SASEGT. Trimming at V came to 7 bases and at J to 5 bases, leaving 9 bases not matched to a gene. CDR3 in amino acids: CASNPSGGENEKLFF. The CDR3 DNA reads TGTGCCAGCAATCCTTCAGGGGGCGAGAATGAAAAACTGTTTTTT.

CDR3 in DNA: TGCAGTGCTTATGCTTCTAGCGGCTGGCGGGATGAGCAGTTCTTC. It is translated as CSAYASSGWRDEQFF. The chain recombines TRBV20-1 with TRBJ2-1; 7 bases fit TRBD2. CDR3 size: 15 residues. The V gene's germline CDR1 is DFQATT and CDR2 SNEGSKA (reference sequence). With V trimmed by 5 bases and J by 8 bases, 15 bases remained unmatched.

There are a few counts of this clonotype. The chain carries TRBV29-1 and TRBJ2-5; D gene unclear. Germline V gene lookup returns CDR1 SQVTM and CDR2 ANQGSEA. The CDR3 runs to 11 residues. The germline V and J ends were trimmed by 7 bases and 1 base, with 7 bases remaining between them. CDR3 loop: CSASPQETQYF. CDR3 DNA sequence: TGCAGCGCAAGCCCCCAAGAGACCCAGTACTTC.

In its sample, this clonotype was seen a few times. The chain has TRBV20-1 and TRBJ1-5; no reliable D call. The CDR3 has 13 amino acids. The germline V gene has CDR1 DFQATT and CDR2 SNEGSKA (reference sequence). Trimming cost V 6 bases and J 6 bases, with 15 bases left between them. As DNA, the CDR3 is TGCAGTGCCCCGCGCGCCTTGGGTCAGCCCCAGCATTTT. Protein sequence: CSAPRALGQPQHF.

This clonotype was recorded a few times. The genes are TRBV7-2 and TRBJ1-5, with a possible D match to TRBD1 (6 bases). V was pared by 1 base and J by 2 bases, with 12 bases between. This CDR3 has 16 residues. Germline CDR1 reads SGHTA; CDR2 reads FQGNSA. DNA for the CDR3: TGTGCCAGCAGCTTAGTGTCGGCAGGGGGCAATCAGCCCCAGCATTTT. The encoded protein is CASSLVSAGGNQPQHF.

The chain uses TRBV10-1 and TRBJ1-1; 7 bases are shared with TRBD1. From germline, CDR1 is WNHNN and CDR2 SYGVQD (reference sequence). The CDR3 is made up of 13 amino acids. V gave up 8 bases and J gave up 0 bases; unmatched junction bases: 3. The CDR3 nucleotides read TGCGCCAGCCGGGACAGCTTGAACACTGAAGCTTTCTTT. It specifies CASRDSLNTEAFF.

The rearrangement links TRBV9 to TRBJ1-3; a possible D gene is TRBD1 (5 bases). Germline V lookup: CDR1 SGDLS, CDR2 YYNGEE. The CDR3 spans 16 residues. V lost 0 bases and J lost 2, with 12 bases in between. This CDR3 is CASSVVGQGTGNTIYF. CDR3 nucleotide sequence: TGTGCCAGCAGCGTAGTCGGGCAGGGTACTGGAAACACCATATATTTT. Using reference TRBV9 and TRBJ1-3 for the parts outside the CDR3, the full variable domain is DSGVTQTPKHLITATGQRVTLRCSPRSGDLSVYWYQQSLDQGLQFLIQYYNGEERAKGNILERFSAQQFPDLHSELNLSSLELGDSALYFCASSVVGQGTGNTIYFGEGSWLTVV.

The chain couples TRBV20-1 to TRBJ1-1; TRBD1 agrees at 7 bases. This CDR3 comprises 14 residues. CDR1 DFQATT and CDR2 SNEGSKA come from the germline V gene (reference sequence). J lost 2 bases, V lost 6 bases, and 9 bases had no gene match. The CDR3 is CSAWDSAFNTEAFF. In nucleotides, the CDR3 is TGCAGTGCCTGGGACAGTGCCTTTAACACTGAAGCTTTCTTT.

The gene calls are TRBV29-1 and TRBJ1-2, with 11 bases that match TRBD1. CDR1 and CDR2 (germline): SQVTM, ANQGSEA. Unmatched junction bases numbered 6, after V lost 6 bases and J lost 6 bases. The CDR3 sequence is 13 residues long. The CDR3, as DNA: TGCAGCGTGGGGACAGGGGGAAACCATGGCTACACCTTC. It specifies CSVGTGGNHGYTF.

The rearrangement uses TRBV30 and TRBJ2-5, with 7 bases identical to TRBD1. The CDR3 is made up of 13 amino acids. Germline loops: CDR1 GTSNPN, CDR2 SVGIG (reference sequence). V lost 4 bases and J lost 1; bases outside the gene matches: 3. The CDR3 is CAWKEGAQETQYF. The CDR3 region has the DNA TGTGCCTGGAAAGAGGGGGCCCAAGAGACCCAGTACTTC.